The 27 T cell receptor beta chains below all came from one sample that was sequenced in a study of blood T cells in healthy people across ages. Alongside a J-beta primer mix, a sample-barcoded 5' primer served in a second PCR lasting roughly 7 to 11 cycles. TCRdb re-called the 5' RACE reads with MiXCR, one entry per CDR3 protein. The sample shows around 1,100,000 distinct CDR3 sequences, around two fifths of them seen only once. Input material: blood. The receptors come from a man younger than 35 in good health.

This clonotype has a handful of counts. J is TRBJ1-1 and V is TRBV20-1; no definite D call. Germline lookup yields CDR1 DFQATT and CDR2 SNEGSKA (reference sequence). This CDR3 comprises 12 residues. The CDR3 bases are TGCAGGTCGGTCCGGTCGGACACTGAAGCTTTCTTT. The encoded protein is CRSVRSDTEAFF.

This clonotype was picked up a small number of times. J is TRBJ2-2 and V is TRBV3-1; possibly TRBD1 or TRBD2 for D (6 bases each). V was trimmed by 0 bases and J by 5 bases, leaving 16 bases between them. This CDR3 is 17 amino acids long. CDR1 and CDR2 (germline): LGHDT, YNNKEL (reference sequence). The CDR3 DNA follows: TGTGCCAGCAGCCAAGATCTAGAGCAGGGGAGGACCGGGGAGCTGTTTTTT. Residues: CASSQDLEQGRTGELFF.

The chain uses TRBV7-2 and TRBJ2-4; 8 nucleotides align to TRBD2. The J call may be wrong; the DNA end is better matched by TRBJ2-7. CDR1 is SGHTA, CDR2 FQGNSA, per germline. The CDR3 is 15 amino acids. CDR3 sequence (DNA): TGTGCCAGCAACCCAAACGGGGGGGCCGTCTACGAGCAGTACTTC. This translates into CASNPNGGAVYEQYF.

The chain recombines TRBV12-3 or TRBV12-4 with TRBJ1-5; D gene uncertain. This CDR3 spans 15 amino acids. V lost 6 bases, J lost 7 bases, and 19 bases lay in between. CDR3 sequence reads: CASRPIGFSPQPQHF. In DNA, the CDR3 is TGTGCCAGCAGACCTATAGGGTTTAGTCCGCAGCCCCAGCATTTT.

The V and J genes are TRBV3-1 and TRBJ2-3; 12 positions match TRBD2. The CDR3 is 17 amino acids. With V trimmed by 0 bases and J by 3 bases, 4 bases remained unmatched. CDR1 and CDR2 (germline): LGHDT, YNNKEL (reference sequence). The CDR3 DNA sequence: TGTGCCAGCAGCCAAGATCCTAGCGGGGGGGCGACAGATACGCAGTATTTT. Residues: CASSQDPSGGATDTQYF.

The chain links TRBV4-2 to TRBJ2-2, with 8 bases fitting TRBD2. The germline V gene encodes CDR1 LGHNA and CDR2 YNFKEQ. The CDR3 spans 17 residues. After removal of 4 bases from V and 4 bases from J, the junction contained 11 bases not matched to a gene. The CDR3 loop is CASSPHRGGRLTGELFF. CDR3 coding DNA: TGTGCCAGCAGCCCTCACCGCGGGGGGCGGCTCACCGGGGAGCTGTTTTTT.

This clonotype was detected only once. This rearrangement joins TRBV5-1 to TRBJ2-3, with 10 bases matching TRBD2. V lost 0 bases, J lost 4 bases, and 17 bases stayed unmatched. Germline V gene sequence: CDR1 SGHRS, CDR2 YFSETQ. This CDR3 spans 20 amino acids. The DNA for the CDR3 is TGCGCCAGCAGCTTGGATGGCCGGCCTAGCGGGGGAATTCCTGCAGATACGCAGTATTTT. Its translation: CASSLDGRPSGGIPADTQYF.

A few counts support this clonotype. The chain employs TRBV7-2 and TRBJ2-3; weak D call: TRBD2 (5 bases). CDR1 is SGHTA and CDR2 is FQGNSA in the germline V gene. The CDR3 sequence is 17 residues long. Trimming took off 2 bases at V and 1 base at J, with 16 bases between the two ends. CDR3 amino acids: CASSLMFRGKGTDTQYF. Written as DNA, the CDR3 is TGTGCCAGCAGCTTAATGTTCCGGGGAAAGGGCACAGATACGCAGTATTTT.

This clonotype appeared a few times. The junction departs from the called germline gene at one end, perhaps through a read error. CDR3 sequence (DNA): TGTGCCGGCAGCTCATCACCGACTAACGGGGGGAATGAGCAGTTCTTC. This codes for CAGSSSPTNGGNEQFF. The rearrangement joins TRBV7-9 to TRBJ2-1, with 7 nucleotides matching TRBD2. The CDR3 covers 16 residues. Germline CDR1 is SEHNR and CDR2 is FQNEAQ (reference sequence).

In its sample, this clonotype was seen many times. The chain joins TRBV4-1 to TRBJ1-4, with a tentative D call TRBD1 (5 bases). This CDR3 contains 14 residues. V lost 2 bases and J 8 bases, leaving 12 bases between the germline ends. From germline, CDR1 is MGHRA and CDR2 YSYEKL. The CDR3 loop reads CASSQPGRVEKLFF. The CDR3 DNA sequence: TGCGCCAGCAGCCAACCGGGCAGGGTCGAAAAACTGTTTTTT.

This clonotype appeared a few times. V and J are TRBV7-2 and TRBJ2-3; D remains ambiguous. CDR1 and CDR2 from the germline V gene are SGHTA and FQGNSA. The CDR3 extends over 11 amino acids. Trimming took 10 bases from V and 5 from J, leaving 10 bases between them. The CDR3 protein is CATSQRDTQYF. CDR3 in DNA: TGTGCCACCTCCCAGAGAGATACGCAGTATTTT.

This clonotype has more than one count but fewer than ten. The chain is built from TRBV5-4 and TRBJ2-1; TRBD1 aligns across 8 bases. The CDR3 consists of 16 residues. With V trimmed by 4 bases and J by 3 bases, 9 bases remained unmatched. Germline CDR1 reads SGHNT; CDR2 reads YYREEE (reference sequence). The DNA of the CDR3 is TGTGCCAGCAGCCCTAGGACAGGGACGCTCTACAATGAGCAGTTCTTC. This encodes CASSPRTGTLYNEQFF.

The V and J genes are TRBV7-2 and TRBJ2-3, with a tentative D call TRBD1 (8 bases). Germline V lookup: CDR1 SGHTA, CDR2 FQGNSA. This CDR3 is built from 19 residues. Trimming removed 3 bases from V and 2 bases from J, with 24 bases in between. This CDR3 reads CASSLVKLVQGGTTDTQYF. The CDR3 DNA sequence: TGTGCCAGCAGCTTGGTTAAGTTGGTACAGGGGGGGACCACAGATACGCAGTATTTT.

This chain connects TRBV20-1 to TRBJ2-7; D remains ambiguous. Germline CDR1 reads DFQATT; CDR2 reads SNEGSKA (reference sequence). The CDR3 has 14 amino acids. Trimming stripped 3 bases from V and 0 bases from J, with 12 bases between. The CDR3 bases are TGCAGTGCTAGGGACCGCCTCAACTCCTACGAGCAGTACTTC. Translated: CSARDRLNSYEQYF.

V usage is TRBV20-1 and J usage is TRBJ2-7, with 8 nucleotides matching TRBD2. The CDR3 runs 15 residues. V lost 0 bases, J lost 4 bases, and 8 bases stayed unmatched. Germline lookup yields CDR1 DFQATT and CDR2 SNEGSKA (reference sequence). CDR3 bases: TGCAGTGCTAGAGAGAGCGGGAGACCCGAGTACGAGCAGTACTTC. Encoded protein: CSARESGRPEYEQYF.

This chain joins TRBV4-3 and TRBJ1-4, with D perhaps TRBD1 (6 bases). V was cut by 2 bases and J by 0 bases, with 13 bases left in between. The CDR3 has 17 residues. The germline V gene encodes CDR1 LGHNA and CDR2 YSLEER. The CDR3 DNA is TGCGCCAGCAGCCAAAACAGGGCTACTACAACTAATGAAAAACTGTTTTTT. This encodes CASSQNRATTTNEKLFF.

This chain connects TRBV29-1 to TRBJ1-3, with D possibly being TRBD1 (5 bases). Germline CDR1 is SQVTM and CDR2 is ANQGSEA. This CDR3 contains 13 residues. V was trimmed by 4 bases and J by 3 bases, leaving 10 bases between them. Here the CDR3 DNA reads TGCAGCGTTGCAGGGCTTTTTGGAAACACCATATATTTT. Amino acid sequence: CSVAGLFGNTIYF.

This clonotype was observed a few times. The CDR3 sequence is CASSQDLEVTDTQYF. In DNA form, the CDR3 reads TGTGCCAGCAGCCAAGATCTCGAAGTCACAGATACGCAGTATTTT. V and J are TRBV14 and TRBJ2-3, with D hard to call. The CDR3 totals 15 residues. Germline CDR1 SGHDN, CDR2 FVKESK. V lost 0 bases and J lost 2, with 9 bases in between.

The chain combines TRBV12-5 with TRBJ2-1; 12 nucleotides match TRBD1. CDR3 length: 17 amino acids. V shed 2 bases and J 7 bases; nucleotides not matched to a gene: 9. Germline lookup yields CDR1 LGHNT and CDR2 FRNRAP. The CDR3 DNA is TGTGCTAGTGGTTTGACTCCGGGACAGGGGGCGATAAATGAGCAGTTCTTC. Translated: CASGLTPGQGAINEQFF.

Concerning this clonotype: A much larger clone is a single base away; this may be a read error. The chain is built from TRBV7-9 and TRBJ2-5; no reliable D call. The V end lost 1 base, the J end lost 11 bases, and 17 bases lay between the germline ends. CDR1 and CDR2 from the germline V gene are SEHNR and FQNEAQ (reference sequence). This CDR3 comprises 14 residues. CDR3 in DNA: TGTGCCAGCAGCTTAGTCCCCAGAACCAATGAGCAGTACTTC. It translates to CASSLVPRTNEQYF.

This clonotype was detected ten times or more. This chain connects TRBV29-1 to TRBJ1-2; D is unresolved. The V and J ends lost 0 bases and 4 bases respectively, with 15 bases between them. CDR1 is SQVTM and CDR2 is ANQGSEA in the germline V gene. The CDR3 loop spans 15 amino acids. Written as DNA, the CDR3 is TGCAGCGTTGAAGAAAACCCCAGTACGGTCTATGGCTACACCTTC. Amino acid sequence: CSVEENPSTVYGYTF.

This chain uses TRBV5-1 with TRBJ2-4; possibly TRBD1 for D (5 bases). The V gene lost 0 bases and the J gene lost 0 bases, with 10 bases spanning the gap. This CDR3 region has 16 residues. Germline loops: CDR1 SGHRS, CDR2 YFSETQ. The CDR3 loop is CASSLGRGLAKNIQYF. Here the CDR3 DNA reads TGCGCCAGCAGCTTGGGAAGGGGATTAGCCAAAAACATTCAGTACTTC. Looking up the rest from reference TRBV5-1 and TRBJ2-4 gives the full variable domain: KAGVTQTPRYLIKTRGQQVTLSCSPISGHRSVSWYQQTPGQGLQFLFEYFSETQRNKGNFPGRFSGRQFSNSRSEMNVSTLELGDSALYLCASSLGRGLAKNIQYFGAGTRLSVL.

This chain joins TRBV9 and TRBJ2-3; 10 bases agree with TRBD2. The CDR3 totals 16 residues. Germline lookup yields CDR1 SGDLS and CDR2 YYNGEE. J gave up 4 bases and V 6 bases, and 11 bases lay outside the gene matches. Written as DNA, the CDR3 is TGTGCCAGCAACGTCCTTAGCGGGGGGAAGGCAGATACGCAGTATTTT. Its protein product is CASNVLSGGKADTQYF.

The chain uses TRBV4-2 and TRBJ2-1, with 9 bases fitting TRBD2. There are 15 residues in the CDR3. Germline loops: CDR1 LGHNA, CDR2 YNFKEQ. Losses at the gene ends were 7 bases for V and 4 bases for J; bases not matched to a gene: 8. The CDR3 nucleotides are TGTGCCAGCACCCCTAGCGGGGCGGATTACAATGAGCAGTTCTTC. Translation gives CASTPSGADYNEQFF.

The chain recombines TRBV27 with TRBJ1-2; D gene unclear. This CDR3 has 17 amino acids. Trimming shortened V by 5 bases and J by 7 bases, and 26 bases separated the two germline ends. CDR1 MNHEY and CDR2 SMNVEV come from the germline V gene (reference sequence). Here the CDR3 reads CASSPARGASRAGGYTF. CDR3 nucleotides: TGTGCCAGCAGTCCCGCACGGGGAGCATCCCGTGCGGGTGGCTACACCTTC.

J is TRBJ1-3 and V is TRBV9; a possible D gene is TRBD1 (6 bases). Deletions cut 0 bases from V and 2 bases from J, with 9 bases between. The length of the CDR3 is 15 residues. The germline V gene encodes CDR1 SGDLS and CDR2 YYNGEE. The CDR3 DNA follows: TGTGCCAGCAGCGTAGTCGGGACACCTGGAAACACCATATATTTT. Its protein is CASSVVGTPGNTIYF.

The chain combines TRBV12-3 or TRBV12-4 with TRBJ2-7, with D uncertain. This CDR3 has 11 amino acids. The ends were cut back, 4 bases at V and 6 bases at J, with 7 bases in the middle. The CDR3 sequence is CASSSPSEQYF. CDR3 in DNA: TGTGCCAGCAGTTCCCCTTCCGAGCAGTACTTC.